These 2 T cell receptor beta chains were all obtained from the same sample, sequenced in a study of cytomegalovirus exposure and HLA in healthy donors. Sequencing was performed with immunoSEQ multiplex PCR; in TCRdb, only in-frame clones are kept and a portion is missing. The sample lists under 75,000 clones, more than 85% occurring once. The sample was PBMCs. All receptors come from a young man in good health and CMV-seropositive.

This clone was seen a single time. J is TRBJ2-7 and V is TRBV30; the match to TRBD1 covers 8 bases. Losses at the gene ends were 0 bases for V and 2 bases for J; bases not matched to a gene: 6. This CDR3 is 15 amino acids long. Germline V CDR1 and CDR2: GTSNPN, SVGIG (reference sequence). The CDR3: CAWSVLSGGPYEQYF. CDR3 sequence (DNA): TGTGCCTGGAGTGTACTTTCAGGGGGCCCCTACGAGCAGTACTTC.

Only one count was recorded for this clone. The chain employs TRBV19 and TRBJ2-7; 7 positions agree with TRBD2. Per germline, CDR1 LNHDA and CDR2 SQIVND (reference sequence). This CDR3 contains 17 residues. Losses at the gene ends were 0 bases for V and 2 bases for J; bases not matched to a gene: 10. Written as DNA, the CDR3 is TGTGCCAGTAGTATAGATCACCGAGGGAGGGCCCCCTACGAGCAGTACTTC. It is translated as CASSIDHRGRAPYEQYF.